This is a list of T cell receptor beta chains from one sample in a study of cytomegalovirus exposure and HLA in healthy donors. Repertoires were generated with immunoSEQ multiplex PCR, while TCRdb's copy carries only in-frame clones and drops some. The sample table sets out fewer than 100,000 clones. Sequenced: PBMCs. All receptors derive from a man aged 45 to 65 in good health and CMV-seronegative. Each CDR3 is given with its conserved first and last residue. Each record gives: D gene, J gene, V gene, CDR3 DNA, CDR3 protein. D genes are given only for firm matches.

TRBD1 TRBJ2-3 TRBV14 TGTGCCAGCAGCCAACCCAGGACAGGGAGCACAGATACGCAGTATTTT CASSQPRTGSTDTQYF
NA TRBJ2-1 TRBV14 TGTGCCAGCAGCCAAGTTTGGCCTAGCTATGGGTATGAGCAGTTCTTC CASSQVWPSYGYEQFF
NA TRBJ1-2 TRBV28 TGTGCCAGCAGCCTTGACAGGAAACCTCGCGGCTACACCTTC CASSLDRKPRGYTF
TRBD1 TRBJ2-7 TRBV7-2 TGTGCCAGCAGCACGGGACAGGGGCATGACGAGCAGTACTTC CASSTGQGHDEQYF
NA TRBJ1-6 TRBV6-5 TGTGCCAGCAGTTACTCTTTTCTACCGGCGGATTCACCCCTCCACTTT CASSYSFLPADSPLHF
NA TRBJ2-7 TRBV28 TGTGCCAGCAGTTTAGGCGGGTCTATGAACGAGCAGTACTTC CASSLGGSMNEQYF
TRBD2 TRBJ2-5 TRBV4-1 TGCGCCAGCAGCCAAGTCGGGGGGACCAGTGAGACCCAGTACTTC CASSQVGGTSETQYF
NA TRBJ2-7 TRBV19 TGTGCCAGTAGTATCCAGGCCACAAACTACGAGCAGTACTTC CASSIQATNYEQYF
NA TRBJ1-2 TRBV28 TGTGCCAGCAGTCCCCTGGCGACAGGAATAATCTATGGCTACACCTTC CASSPLATGIIYGYTF
NA TRBJ1-2 TRBV5-1 TGCGCCAGCAGCTTGACGACAGCTAACTATGGCTACACCTTC CASSLTTANYGYTF
TRBD2 TRBJ2-1 TRBV7-9 TGTGCCAGCAGCTCCCACGGGGGGGCGGGCAATGAGCAGTTCTTC CASSSHGGAGNEQFF
TRBD2 TRBJ2-1 TRBV7-3 TGTGCCAGCAGCAAAAGCGGGGGGGCGTTAAATGAGCAGTTCTTC CASSKSGGALNEQFF
NA TRBJ2-2 TRBV7-6 TGTGCCAGCAGCGTGCGTCATGACACCGGGGAGCTGTTTTTT CASSVRHDTGELFF
NA TRBJ2-5 TRBV13 TGTGCCAGCAGCTTACAGGGGTACCGGGTGACCCAGTACTTC CASSLQGYRVTQYF
TRBD1 TRBJ1-1 TRBV7-9 TGTGCCAGCAGCTCCCTAAGGGCAGGGGGCACTGAAGCTTTCTTT CASSSLRAGGTEAFF
NA TRBJ2-2 TRBV29-1 TGCAGCGTTGAAGTTCTTAACACCGGGGAGCTGTTTTTT CSVEVLNTGELFF
TRBD1 TRBJ2-7 TRBV18 TGTGCCAGCTCAGCGGGACAGGACCTAAGGGCCTACGAGCAGTACTTC CASSAGQDLRAYEQYF
NA TRBJ1-6 TRBV6-5 TGTGCCAGCAGTCAGCGACAGTCAGGTCATTCACCCCTCCACTTT CASSQRQSGHSPLHF
NA TRBJ1-2 TRBV28 TGTGCCAGCACTGGACACTGGGGCTATGGCTACACCTTC CASTGHWGYGYTF
NA TRBJ2-2 TRBV9 TGTGCCAGCAGCCCTTCCGGGGCGAACACCGGGGAGCTGTTTTTT CASSPSGANTGELFF
TRBD1 TRBJ2-7 TRBV28 TGTGCCAGCAGTCCCCGGGACAGGGTTATCTACGAGCAGTACTTC CASSPRDRVIYEQYF
NA TRBJ2-7 TRBV20-1 TGCAGTGCTAGAGAGAGTTACGAGCAGTACTTC CSARESYEQYF
NA TRBJ2-7 TRBV5-5 TGTGCCAGCAGCTTGGGGGCAACAAGCTCCTACGAGCAGTACTTC CASSLGATSSYEQYF
TRBD2 TRBJ2-1 TRBV10-3 TGTGCCACGCTAGCGGGGGCCCTCAATGAGCAGTTCTTC CATLAGALNEQFF
TRBD1 TRBJ1-6 TRBV6-4 TGTGCCAGCAGTGACGGAAACAGGGGGCGAATTGCCTCACCCCTCCACTTT CASSDGNRGRIASPLHF
NA TRBJ1-5 TRBV7-8 TGTGCCAGCAGCTTATTTCCCGACAATAGTGATCAGCCCCAGCATTTT CASSLFPDNSDQPQHF
NA TRBJ2-1 TRBV9 TGTGCCAGCAGCCTCCGGGGGAGCTCCTACAATGAGCAGTTCTTC CASSLRGSSYNEQFF
TRBD1 TRBJ2-3 TRBV6-6 TGTGCCAGCGGGGACAGTTCGATGACAGATACGCAGTATTTT CASGDSSMTDTQYF
NA TRBJ1-6 TRBV4-2 TGTGCCAGCAGCCAAGAGGGAGGTATCTATAATTCGCCCCTCCACTTT CASSQEGGIYNSPLHF